This T cell receptor (beta chain) was recorded in a study of T cells in Graves' hyperthyroidism and ophthalmopathy. General study results and limits: Stable hyperthyroidism was separated from ophthalmopathy by a model based on 13 V-J features. In validation, the model predicted ophthalmopathy. These predictions came a median about 6.8 months before onset.

This clonotype was detected only a few times. What it recognizes is unknown. TCR beta CDR3 region amplification was performed from RNA transcripts. With the HTBI primer set, the TCR CDR3 went through a first round of RT-PCR. TCRdb re-called the multiplex PCR reads through MiXCR, storing one row per CDR3 protein. The data show some 460,000 distinct CDR3 sequences, with 15% to 17% seen just once and about 14% held by the top ten. 10 ml of fresh peripheral blood supplied the PBMCs. Per the germline V gene, CDR1 is WSHSY and CDR2 is SAAADI. Trimming took 4 bases from V and 10 from J, leaving 16 bases between them. CDR3 size: 13 residues.

Sequenced input: blood. The rearrangement uses TRBV10-2 and TRBJ2-5, with a tentative D call TRBD1 (5 bases). The clonotype originates from a woman between 18 and 29 years old with Graves' hyperthyroidism. CDR3: CASSGAGRQIQYF. The CDR3 DNA follows: TGCGCCAGCAGTGGGGCAGGGCGGCAAATCCAGTACTTC.